These 7 T cell receptor beta chains were all obtained from the same sample, sequenced in a study of monozygotic twins with inflammatory bowel disease. TCRdb re-analyzed the 5' RACE reads; it lists each CDR3 protein once, without DNA. This sample's clone table lists fewer than 450,000 distinct CDR3 sequences. The material sequenced was blood. The receptors shown here come from a human donor with ulcerative colitis or Crohn's disease, or a healthy co-twin of an affected twin (not recorded which).

This chain joins TRBV29-1 and TRBJ2-2; the TCRdb call, TRBD1, lacks DNA for checking. The CDR3 extends over 16 amino acids. Germline lookup yields CDR1 SQVTM and CDR2 ANQGSEA. CDR3 amino acids: CSVGPGTGGYTGELFF.

The gene calls are TRBV6-6 and TRBJ2-1; TCRdb reports TRBD1, a call that lacks DNA to check it against. The germline gives CDR1 MNHNY, CDR2 SVGAGI (reference sequence). This CDR3 is 14 amino acids long. The CDR3: CASRMGTGYNEQFF.

CDR3 region: CASSPTSGGADTQYF. V and J are TRBV18 and TRBJ2-3; TCRdb designates TRBD2, a call that cannot be tested without DNA. CDR3 length equals 15 residues. CDR1 is KGHSH, CDR2 LQKENI, per germline.

V is TRBV4-1 and J is TRBJ1-1. This CDR3 has 17 residues. CDR1 is MGHRA and CDR2 is YSYEKL in the germline V gene. The CDR3: CASSQGPARTLNTEAFF.

The gene calls are TRBV20-1 and TRBJ1-5. CDR1 DFQATT and CDR2 SNEGSKA come from the germline V gene (reference sequence). This CDR3 region has 16 residues. This CDR3 reads CSASILGRYSNQPQHF.

The chain combines TRBV12-3 or TRBV12-4 with TRBJ2-3; TCRdb proposes TRBD2, but this gene call is untestable without DNA. The CDR3 loop spans 16 amino acids. CDR3: CASRQIAGVATDTQYF.

The chain joins TRBV3-1 to TRBJ1-1; lacking DNA, the TRBD1 call made by TCRdb goes unchecked. Germline V lookup: CDR1 LGHDT, CDR2 YNNKEL (reference sequence). There are 17 residues in the CDR3. Here the CDR3 reads CASSQGAWGERNTEAFF.